A selection of T cell receptor beta chains follows, all from one sample in a study of T cell clones after liver transplantation. Assay used: immunoSEQ multiplex PCR; TCRdb lists only in-frame clones, some missing. The data show about 120,000 clones, 90% seen once. Sequenced here: CD4+ T cells from blood, sampled 12 months after liver transplant. Receptor source: a human patient who received a liver transplant. The graft donor may have contributed some T cells. Both conserved end residues are part of each CDR3. Fields, in order: J gene, V gene, CDR3 length, CDR3 protein.

J: TRBJ1-4
V: TRBV5-4
length: 15
CDR3: CASSPGGSLNEKLFF

J: TRBJ2-1
V: TRBV30
length: 17
CDR3: CAWSVLLAGVSYNEQFF

J: TRBJ2-7
V: TRBV10-3
length: 15
CDR3: CAISESGQGAYEQYF

J: TRBJ2-7
V: TRBV12-2
length: 16
CDR3: CASRLPIPGQEGEQYF

J: TRBJ1-1
V: TRBV30
length: 11
CDR3: CAWRARDVAFF

J: TRBJ2-3
V: TRBV2
length: 14
CDR3: CASSRDRLTDTQYF

J: TRBJ2-1
V: TRBV15
length: 15
CDR3: CATSRDRGSYNEQFF

J: TRBJ1-1
V: TRBV28
length: 16
CDR3: CASSSPGQGAKVGAFF

J: TRBJ1-2
V: TRBV19
length: 14
CDR3: CASLRQGASYGYTF

J: TRBJ2-2
V: TRBV10-2
length: 15
CDR3: CASRGMTGLSGELFF

J: TRBJ1-1
V: TRBV5-1
length: 14
CDR3: CASSDHSFNTEAFF

J: TRBJ1-1
V: TRBV7-2
length: 14
CDR3: CASSFIQGGTEAFF

J: TRBJ2-7
V: TRBV30
length: 16
CDR3: CAWSPLGGQGVYEQYF

J: TRBJ2-1
V: TRBV7-2
length: 15
CDR3: CASSLVARSYNEQFF

J: TRBJ2-1
V: TRBV6-6
length: 16
CDR3: CASSYGLAGGSGEQFF

J: TRBJ1-3
V: TRBV29-1
length: 11
CDR3: CSVQGGNTIYF

J: TRBJ2-7
V: TRBV4-1
length: 20
CDR3: CASSQDHSSGLGRSAYEQYF

J: TRBJ2-5
V: TRBV9
length: 15
CDR3: CASSVATGVQETQYF

J: TRBJ2-7
V: TRBV7-8
length: 14
CDR3: CASSLLWEAYEQYF

J: TRBJ2-1
V: TRBV5-1
length: 16
CDR3: CASSLVSGASYNEQFF

J: TRBJ1-1
V: TRBV7-9
length: 12
CDR3: CASSLREAEAFF

J: TRBJ2-3
V: TRBV6-5
length: 13
CDR3: CASVKTGADTQYF

J: TRBJ1-1
V: TRBV18
length: 15
CDR3: CASSLNGGADTEAFF

J: TRBJ2-7
V: TRBV5-1
length: 15
CDR3: CASSPPEGEISEQYF

J: TRBJ1-1
V: TRBV19
length: 13
CDR3: CASSVKLNTEAFF

J: TRBJ1-3
V: TRBV7-2
length: 18
CDR3: CASSLESGRASSGNTIYF

J: TRBJ1-1
V: TRBV28
length: 13
CDR3: CASVQGRNTEAFF

J: TRBJ1-2
V: TRBV5-1
length: 14
CDR3: CASSLALGIRGYTF